A selection of T cell receptor beta chains follows, all from one sample in a study of blood T cell repertoires in COVID-19. Generated by immunoSEQ multiplex PCR, the TCRdb table keeps only in-frame clones and is missing some. Counted here are under 300,000 clones, approximately 86% occurring once; the ten biggest clones make up under 5.5%. Sequenced material: peripheral blood. The receptor set was obtained from a woman older than 75 with active or convalescent COVID-19. Each CDR3 is given with its conserved first and last residue. Each record gives: V gene, D gene, J gene, clone size, CDR3 DNA, CDR3 protein. A D gene is named only where the DNA matches it firmly. Expanded clones get a size class; other rows say once, few or many, or leave the size out.

v_gene: TRBV6-4
d_gene: TRBD1
j_gene: TRBJ1-2
abundance: .
CDR3nt: TGTGCCAGCAGTGCCCCGGGACAGGGGGCTGATGGCTACACCTTC
CDR3aa: CASSAPGQGADGYTF

v_gene: TRBV6-5
d_gene: .
j_gene: TRBJ2-2
abundance: .
CDR3nt: TGTGCCAGCCGCAAAATTGCGGGGGAGCTGTTTTTT
CDR3aa: CASRKIAGELFF

v_gene: TRBV11-2
d_gene: .
j_gene: TRBJ2-7
abundance: .
CDR3nt: TGTGCCAGCAGCCCACAGAGGGGAGGCGAGCAGTACTTC
CDR3aa: CASSPQRGGEQYF

v_gene: TRBV4-2
d_gene: .
j_gene: TRBJ2-5
abundance: .
CDR3nt: TGTGCCAGCAGCCAAGATGGGGGGTCAGAGACCCAGTACTTC
CDR3aa: CASSQDGGSETQYF

v_gene: TRBV24-1
d_gene: .
j_gene: TRBJ1-4
abundance: once
CDR3nt: TGTGCCACCAGTGATCCCTCGACGGGGGATGGCGAAAAACTGTTTTTT
CDR3aa: CATSDPSTGDGEKLFF

v_gene: TRBV19
d_gene: TRBD1
j_gene: TRBJ2-7
abundance: once
CDR3nt: TGTGCCAGTAGTAAAGCTGGGACAGGCCCAGAGGCCTACGAGCAGTACTTC
CDR3aa: CASSKAGTGPEAYEQYF

v_gene: TRBV2
d_gene: .
j_gene: TRBJ2-1
abundance: .
CDR3nt: TGTGCCAGCAGCGTCTCCGGGACACCGTCCTACAATGAGCAGTTCTTC
CDR3aa: CASSVSGTPSYNEQFF

v_gene: TRBV3-1/TRBV3-2
d_gene: TRBD1
j_gene: TRBJ1-4
abundance: .
CDR3nt: TGTGCCAGCAGCCAAGGAGACAGGGGAAATGAAAAACTGTTTTTT
CDR3aa: CASSQGDRGNEKLFF

v_gene: TRBV15
d_gene: TRBD1
j_gene: TRBJ1-5
abundance: .
CDR3nt: TGTGCCACCAGCAGGTCCAGACAGGGGTTTACCAATCAGCCCCAGCATTTT
CDR3aa: CATSRSRQGFTNQPQHF

v_gene: TRBV5-1
d_gene: .
j_gene: TRBJ2-7
abundance: .
CDR3nt: TGCGCCAGCAGCTTGGGACAGGATTACGAGCAGTACTTC
CDR3aa: CASSLGQDYEQYF

v_gene: TRBV10-3
d_gene: TRBD1
j_gene: TRBJ1-5
abundance: .
CDR3nt: TGTGCCATCAGTGACGGACAGGGAGGATTGGAGCCCCAGCATTTT
CDR3aa: CAISDGQGGLEPQHF

v_gene: TRBV6-2/TRBV6-3
d_gene: .
j_gene: TRBJ1-2
abundance: once
CDR3nt: TGTGCCAGCAGCGAGAACTATGGCTACACCTTC
CDR3aa: CASSENYGYTF

v_gene: TRBV5-1
d_gene: .
j_gene: TRBJ1-2
abundance: .
CDR3nt: TGCGCCAGCAGCTTAGTTCAGGCCTATGGCTACACCTTC
CDR3aa: CASSLVQAYGYTF

v_gene: TRBV7-2
d_gene: TRBD1
j_gene: TRBJ1-2
abundance: .
CDR3nt: TGTGCCAGCAGCGAAGACAGGGCTAGGGGGGGCTACACCTTC
CDR3aa: CASSEDRARGGYTF

v_gene: TRBV3-1/TRBV3-2
d_gene: .
j_gene: TRBJ1-2
abundance: .
CDR3nt: TGTGCCAGCAGCCAAGTCCAAGGGGGAGAGGGCTACACCTTC
CDR3aa: CASSQVQGGEGYTF

v_gene: TRBV14
d_gene: .
j_gene: TRBJ2-5
abundance: .
CDR3nt: TGTGCCAGCAGCCAAGAATGGCGGGAAGAGACCCAGTACTTC
CDR3aa: CASSQEWREETQYF

v_gene: TRBV18
d_gene: .
j_gene: TRBJ1-6
abundance: .
CDR3nt: TGTGCCAGCTCACCAAGGGGGGGCGATTATTCACCCCTCCACTTT
CDR3aa: CASSPRGGDYSPLHF

v_gene: TRBV2
d_gene: .
j_gene: TRBJ1-1
abundance: .
CDR3nt: TGTGCCAGCAGTGGGTTTAACGGGAACACTGAAGCTTTCTTT
CDR3aa: CASSGFNGNTEAFF

v_gene: TRBV5-4
d_gene: .
j_gene: TRBJ1-1
abundance: few
CDR3nt: TGTGCCAGCAGTCCCGGAACAGGCAACCGGGGGACTGAAGCTTTCTTT
CDR3aa: CASSPGTGNRGTEAFF

v_gene: TRBV10-1
d_gene: TRBD1
j_gene: TRBJ2-7
abundance: .
CDR3nt: TGCGCCAGCAGTGAGGCCACCGGGACAGGGGTCGACGAGCAGTACTTC
CDR3aa: CASSEATGTGVDEQYF

v_gene: TRBV28
d_gene: .
j_gene: TRBJ1-2
abundance: .
CDR3nt: TGTGCCAGCAGTTTAAGAATTGGTACAGGGAAACATGGCTACACCTTC
CDR3aa: CASSLRIGTGKHGYTF

v_gene: TRBV19
d_gene: .
j_gene: TRBJ2-7
abundance: .
CDR3nt: TGTGCCAGTAGTAACCAAGCAGGGTGGAGCTCCTACGAGCAGTACTTC
CDR3aa: CASSNQAGWSSYEQYF

v_gene: TRBV7-8
d_gene: TRBD1
j_gene: TRBJ1-2
abundance: .
CDR3nt: TGTGCCAGCAGCTTTCTCTTACAGGGGAGTTCCCTTAACTATGGCTACACCTTC
CDR3aa: CASSFLLQGSSLNYGYTF

v_gene: TRBV4-1
d_gene: .
j_gene: TRBJ1-1
abundance: .
CDR3nt: TGCGCCAGCAGCAAATCGGACACGGAAAACACTGAAGCTTTCTTT
CDR3aa: CASSKSDTENTEAFF

v_gene: TRBV6-5
d_gene: .
j_gene: TRBJ1-2
abundance: few
CDR3nt: TGTGCCGGAAGGGGGTGGCAGAAACCCTTCGGCTACACCTTC
CDR3aa: CAGRGWQKPFGYTF

v_gene: TRBV28
d_gene: .
j_gene: TRBJ1-4
abundance: .
CDR3nt: TGTGCCATCCAGGGGAATGAAAAACTGTTTTTT
CDR3aa: CAIQGNEKLFF

v_gene: TRBV7-9
d_gene: .
j_gene: TRBJ2-7
abundance: few
CDR3nt: TGTGCCAGCAGCTTAGCGGGCCGTTCCCACGAGCAGTACTTC
CDR3aa: CASSLAGRSHEQYF